The clone carrying this T cell receptor (beta chain) was recorded many times. Its cognate antigen is unknown. V trimming: 3 bases; J trimming: 4 bases; junction bases outside the gene matches: 0. There are 14 residues in the CDR3. Germline CDR1 and CDR2: SGHDN and FVKESK. These data belong to a study of T cells in Graves' hyperthyroidism and ophthalmopathy. Study background: The blood sample was taken at first diagnosis, before treatment began. Regarding the study as a whole: Ophthalmopathy was predicted by the model a median of about six months ahead of onset. A model built on 13 V-J features separated ophthalmopathy from stable hyperthyroidism.

There were TCR beta CDR3 regions amplified from RNA transcripts. The HTBI primer set served for first-round RT-PCR of the TCR CDR3. MiXCR, applied by TCRdb to the multiplex PCR reads, yields one record per CDR3 protein. The data show about 640,000 distinct CDR3 sequences, with 20% seen just once and 34% held by the top ten. Sample: blood. This receptor was identified in a man aged 30-40 years with Graves' ophthalmopathy. V is TRBV14 and J is TRBJ1-6; 7 nucleotides line up with TRBD1. The CDR3 loop is CASSQGQYNSPLHF. For the CDR3, the DNA is TGTGCCAGCAGCCAGGGACAGTATAATTCACCCCTCCACTTT.